These 22 T cell receptor beta chains came from one sample sequenced in a study of CD8 T cells in ankylosing spondylitis. Overall study results and limits: Within ankylosing spondylitis blood, a TCR beta motif made up of eight or nine highly homologous variants appeared to be characteristic.

Their cognate antigens are unknown. TCRdb fed the 5' RACE reads into MiXCR, producing one record per CDR3 protein. The sample lists 500,000 to 550,000 distinct CDR3 sequences; roughly 13% were seen once. Sequenced input: blood, either unsorted or a sorted T cell fraction (not recorded which). These receptor sequences come from a male donor with ankylosing spondylitis.

This rearrangement joins TRBV5-1 to TRBJ2-3, with TRBD1 as a possible D gene (5 bases). The germline gives CDR1 SGHRS, CDR2 YFSETQ. V was pared by 0 bases and J by 1 base, with 12 bases between. The CDR3 is 16 residues long. CDR3 in DNA: TGCGCCAGCAGCTTGGAGGCCAGCAGGGGCACAGATACGCAGTATTTT. This codes for CASSLEASRGTDTQYF.

This rearrangement joins TRBV7-9 to TRBJ1-4; 8 nucleotides align to TRBD1. Unmatched junction bases numbered 5, after V lost 2 bases and J lost 0 bases. This CDR3 comprises 17 residues. Germline values: CDR1 SEHNR, CDR2 FQNEAQ (reference sequence). CDR3 residues: CASSLMGRGPTNEKLFF. The CDR3 bases are TGTGCCAGCAGCTTAATGGGCAGGGGGCCAACTAATGAAAAACTGTTTTTT.

There are a few counts of this clonotype. This chain joins TRBV24-1 and TRBJ2-1; D could derive from TRBD1 or TRBD2 (7 bases each). CDR3 length equals 16 residues. Trimming removed 0 bases at V and 3 bases at J, with 11 bases between. Germline V gives CDR1 KGHDR, CDR2 SFDVKD. The chain's CDR3 is CATSDLGRGGYNEQFF. As DNA, the CDR3 is TGTGCCACCAGTGATTTGGGCAGGGGGGGCTACAATGAGCAGTTCTTC.

This clonotype showed up just a few times. This chain uses TRBV20-1 with TRBJ1-1, with a tentative D call TRBD1 (5 bases). Germline CDR1 and CDR2: DFQATT and SNEGSKA (reference sequence). The CDR3 spans 12 residues. CDR3: CGVGEWGTEAFF. For the CDR3, the DNA is TGCGGTGTGGGGGAATGGGGCACTGAAGCTTTCTTT.

This clonotype was observed at least ten times. The chain links TRBV24-1 to TRBJ1-2; no definite D call. The CDR3 extends over 13 amino acids. V was clipped by 1 base and J by 8 bases, with 10 bases between them. Germline V gives CDR1 KGHDR, CDR2 SFDVKD. The CDR3 protein is CATSDLSDRGYTF. As DNA, the CDR3 is TGTGCCACCAGTGATTTAAGTGATCGGGGCTACACCTTC.

This sequence joins TRBV24-1 and TRBJ2-5; TRBD2 agrees at 9 bases. Trimming took 4 bases from V and 5 from J; bases not matched to a gene: 7. The CDR3 is 15 residues long. CDR1 KGHDR and CDR2 SFDVKD come from the germline V gene. DNA of the CDR3: TGTGCCACCAGTGACCCTCGGACTAGCGCGGAGACCCAGTACTTC. Its translation: CATSDPRTSAETQYF.

The rearrangement joins TRBV5-1 to TRBJ2-3; TRBD2 aligns across 14 bases. V dropped 0 bases and J dropped 4; count of bases not matched to a gene: 4. CDR1 is SGHRS, CDR2 YFSETQ, per germline. CDR3 length equals 17 residues. This CDR3 is CASSLGLAGGTSDTQYF. The CDR3 nucleotides are TGCGCCAGCAGCTTGGGACTAGCGGGAGGGACGTCAGATACGCAGTATTTT. Full variable domain (rest looked up from reference TRBV5-1 and TRBJ2-3): KAGVTQTPRYLIKTRGQQVTLSCSPISGHRSVSWYQQTPGQGLQFLFEYFSETQRNKGNFPGRFSGRQFSNSRSEMNVSTLELGDSALYLCASSLGLAGGTSDTQYFGPGTRLTVL.

The rearrangement links TRBV29-1 to TRBJ1-1; D is ambiguous. CDR3 length equals 11 residues. Trimming stripped 4 bases from V and 5 bases from J, with 8 bases between. Germline V gene lookup returns CDR1 SQVTM and CDR2 ANQGSEA. The CDR3 nucleotides are TGCAGCGTTGCGGTATCTACTGAAGCTTTCTTT. Translating gives CSVAVSTEAFF.

The genes are TRBV6-5 and TRBJ1-6, with 8 bases that match TRBD1. The germline CDR1 and CDR2 sequences are MNHEY and SVGAGI. V lost 2 bases to trimming and J lost 10 bases; unmatched junction nucleotides: 4. CDR3 size: 14 residues. CDR3 loop: CASSYDRGWSPLHF. As DNA, the CDR3 is TGTGCCAGCAGTTACGACAGGGGATGGTCACCCCTCCACTTT.

The chain is built from TRBV19 and TRBJ2-7, with 9 bases aligning to TRBD1. The V segment lost 4 bases and the J segment 7 bases; nucleotides outside the gene matches: 8. The V gene's germline CDR1 is LNHDA and CDR2 SQIVND (reference sequence). The CDR3 has 14 amino acids. CDR3 nucleotides: TGTGCCAGTAGTAGGGACAGGGACCTCCGGGAGCAGTACTTC. It codes for CASSRDRDLREQYF.

This sequence joins TRBV14 and TRBJ1-5; TRBD1 is a possible D gene (5 bases). This CDR3 is built from 17 residues. The germline V gene has CDR1 SGHDN and CDR2 FVKESK. The germline V and J ends were trimmed by 2 bases and 2 bases, with 16 bases remaining between them. CDR3 region: CASSQPGAVNGNQPQHF. CDR3 DNA: TGTGCCAGCAGCCAACCTGGGGCGGTTAATGGCAATCAGCCCCAGCATTTT.

This clonotype has just a few counts. This sequence joins TRBV4-1 and TRBJ2-4; TRBD2 is a possible D gene (6 bases). The CDR3 is 16 amino acids. The ends were cut back, 1 base at V and 1 base at J, with 11 bases in the middle. The germline V gene encodes CDR1 MGHRA and CDR2 YSYEKL. This CDR3 reads CASSQAGSFAKNIQYF. The DNA of the CDR3 is TGCGCCAGCAGCCAAGCCGGGAGTTTCGCCAAAAACATTCAGTACTTC.

This chain joins TRBV3-1 and TRBJ2-1; 7 positions match TRBD2. The germline V gene encodes CDR1 LGHDT and CDR2 YNNKEL (reference sequence). V trimming: 0 bases; J trimming: 4 bases; junction bases outside the gene matches: 6. CDR3 length: 16 amino acids. Here the CDR3 reads CASSQDISGVYNEQFF. The DNA of the CDR3 is TGTGCCAGCAGCCAAGATATCAGCGGGGTGTACAATGAGCAGTTCTTC.

This chain uses TRBV2 with TRBJ2-7, with 12 bases fitting TRBD2. V lost 5 bases, J lost 2 bases, and 13 bases stayed unmatched. The germline CDR1 and CDR2 sequences are SNHLY and FYNNEI. The CDR3 has 18 residues. As DNA, the CDR3 is TGTGCCAGCAGTTCCCCCAATCCTAGCGGGAGGGCCCCCTACGAGCAGTACTTC. It codes for CASSSPNPSGRAPYEQYF.

The genes are TRBV7-2 and TRBJ1-2; no clear D. Deletions cut 5 bases from V and 3 bases from J, with 19 bases between. The CDR3 sequence is 16 residues long. Germline V lookup: CDR1 SGHTA, CDR2 FQGNSA. CDR3 amino acids: CASSPPPGAGDYGYTF. The CDR3 nucleotides are TGTGCCAGCAGCCCCCCCCCCGGAGCTGGTGACTATGGCTACACCTTC.

This clonotype was recorded many times. The V call is TRBV5-1, the J call TRBJ1-6; TRBD1 matches at 10 bases. This CDR3 contains 17 residues. V trimming: 1 base; J trimming: 7 bases; junction bases outside the gene matches: 8. The V gene's germline CDR1 is SGHRS and CDR2 YFSETQ. The CDR3 region has the DNA TGCGCCAGCAGCTTGTCGGGTCCGGGACAGGGGAATTCACCCCTCCACTTT. It translates to CASSLSGPGQGNSPLHF. Combining the CDR3 with reference TRBV5-1 and TRBJ1-6 gives the whole variable domain KAGVTQTPRYLIKTRGQQVTLSCSPISGHRSVSWYQQTPGQGLQFLFEYFSETQRNKGNFPGRFSGRQFSNSRSEMNVSTLELGDSALYLCASSLSGPGQGNSPLHFGNGTRLTVT.

J is TRBJ2-5 and V is TRBV3-1, with D maybe TRBD1 (6 bases). Trimming took 3 bases from V and 7 from J, leaving 9 bases between them. The CDR3 length is 12 residues. CDR1 and CDR2 (germline): LGHDT, YNNKEL (reference sequence). In DNA form, the CDR3 reads TGTGCCAGCAGCCACAGGGGCCGGACCCAGTACTTC. It is translated as CASSHRGRTQYF.

CDR3 coding DNA: TGTGCCACCAGTGATACCGGAGAGACCCAGTACTTC. It specifies CATSDTGETQYF. The chain carries TRBV24-1 and TRBJ2-5, with D unclear. V lost 3 bases to trimming and J lost 4 bases, with 5 bases between them. CDR1 and CDR2 (germline): KGHDR, SFDVKD. This CDR3 comprises 12 residues.

The rearrangement links TRBV19 to TRBJ2-2, with TRBD2 matching over 7 bases. The germline gives CDR1 LNHDA, CDR2 SQIVND (reference sequence). The length of the CDR3 is 16 residues. V shed 1 base and J 3 bases; nucleotides not matched to a gene: 5. The CDR3 coding sequence is TGTGCCAGTAGTATAGGTACTAGCGTATACACCGGGGAGCTGTTTTTT. Translating gives CASSIGTSVYTGELFF.

The chain combines TRBV20-1 with TRBJ2-3; D possibly matches TRBD1 or TRBD2 (5 bases each). This CDR3 contains 11 residues. Germline V lookup: CDR1 DFQATT, CDR2 SNEGSKA (reference sequence). Trimming stripped 1 base from V and 13 bases from J, with 12 bases between. CDR3 bases: TGCAGTGCTAGAGTCGGGACCCAGGAGTATTTT. It yields the protein CSARVGTQEYF.

This clonotype has just a few counts. CDR3 sequence: CSANRGRLQEKLFF. The DNA for the CDR3 is TGCAGTGCTAACAGGGGGCGCCTCCAAGAAAAACTGTTTTTT. The V and J genes are TRBV20-1 and TRBJ1-4; TRBD1 aligns across 9 bases. The CDR3 loop spans 14 amino acids. Germline V CDR1 and CDR2: DFQATT, SNEGSKA (reference sequence). Losses at the gene ends were 4 bases for V and 8 bases for J; bases not matched to a gene: 8.

This clonotype was seen a handful of times. J is TRBJ2-3 and V is TRBV5-6; 7 nucleotides line up with TRBD1. CDR1 SGHDT and CDR2 YYEEEE come from the germline V gene. The ends lost 3 bases at V and 3 bases at J; junction bases unmatched: 7. The CDR3 length is 15 residues. The CDR3 sequence is CASSSSTGSTDTQYF. The CDR3 DNA reads TGTGCCAGCAGCTCCTCGACAGGGAGTACAGATACGCAGTATTTT.